One T cell receptor beta chain is described in this entry. Per germline, CDR1 MNHEY and CDR2 SVGEGT. J lost 3 bases, V lost 5 bases, and 6 bases had no gene match. This CDR3 is 15 amino acids long. This entry comes from a study of blood T cell repertoires in COVID-19. Study details: The origin of the acute and convalescent COVID-19 samples was the United States, Italy and Spain. T cells, B-cell-depleted T cells, or PBMCs provided the cDNA or gDNA that served as material.

Authors' data handling: Amplification of reference gene primers provided the estimated nucleated cell counts. Sequencing was performed with immunoSEQ multiplex PCR; in TCRdb, only in-frame clones are kept and a portion is missing. V, J and clone size reflect that table, while D and trimming were determined from the DNA. There are tens of thousands of clones in the sample; 87% occur only once, and over 2.5% lies in the top ten. The receptor comes from a woman aged 45-65 years with active or convalescent COVID-19. This chain connects TRBV6-2 or TRBV6-3 to TRBJ2-2; 7 bases are shared with TRBD2. Sequenced: peripheral blood. For the CDR3, the DNA is TGTGCCAGCAGTCCGCGGGGGAGGGACACCGGGGAGCTGTTTTTT. As protein: CASSPRGRDTGELFF.